This is a list of T cell receptor beta chains from one sample in a study of T cells of healthy individuals. TCRdb ran MiXCR on the 5' RACE reads and lists one entry per CDR3 protein. The sample records about 63,000 distinct CDR3 sequences, 15% to 20% being singletons. The receptors derive from a human donor in good health. Each CDR3 is given with its conserved first and last residue. The D gene is left open where the match is weak. Only some rows state a clone size, as once, few, many or a class for expanded clones.

D gene: -
J gene: TRBJ1-5
clone size: few
V gene: TRBV3-1
CDR3 DNA: TGTGCCAGCAGCCAAGGCAGGGTTCAGCCCCAGCATTTT
CDR3 protein: CASSQGRVQPQHF

D gene: -
J gene: TRBJ1-5
clone size: -
V gene: TRBV28
CDR3 DNA: TGTGCCAGCAGTTTATTCCAGGGCCGCCAGCCCCAGCATTTT
CDR3 protein: CASSLFQGRQPQHF

D gene: -
J gene: TRBJ2-5
clone size: many
V gene: TRBV9
CDR3 DNA: TGTGCCAGCAGCGTAGACCCACACTCCCAAGAGACCCAGTACTTC
CDR3 protein: CASSVDPHSQETQYF

D gene: -
J gene: TRBJ2-3
clone size: many
V gene: TRBV29-1
CDR3 DNA: TGCAGCGCCCGGTGGGCGGCAGATACGCAGTATTTT
CDR3 protein: CSARWAADTQYF

D gene: TRBD2
J gene: TRBJ2-3
clone size: many
V gene: TRBV29-1
CDR3 DNA: TGCAGCGTTCTAGCGGGGGGTCCCGATACGCAGTATTTT
CDR3 protein: CSVLAGGPDTQYF

D gene: -
J gene: TRBJ2-1
clone size: -
V gene: TRBV12-3/TRBV12-4
CDR3 DNA: TGTGCCAGCAGTTTTGGCCGCCGGTACAATGAGCAGTTCTTC
CDR3 protein: CASSFGRRYNEQFF

D gene: -
J gene: TRBJ1-1
clone size: -
V gene: TRBV3-1
CDR3 DNA: TGTGCCAGCAGCCAATACACCAGTGGGACTGAAGCTTTCTTT
CDR3 protein: CASSQYTSGTEAFF

D gene: -
J gene: TRBJ2-3
clone size: -
V gene: TRBV5-1
CDR3 DNA: TGCGCCAGCACCGAATCCACGAGCGCAGATACGCAGTATTTT
CDR3 protein: CASTESTSADTQYF

D gene: -
J gene: TRBJ2-3
clone size: -
V gene: TRBV9
CDR3 DNA: TGTGCCAGCAGCGTAGAAGCTAGAGGCCCGGATACGCAGTATTTT
CDR3 protein: CASSVEARGPDTQYF

D gene: -
J gene: TRBJ1-5
clone size: many
V gene: TRBV7-2
CDR3 DNA: TGTGCCAGCAGCTTAGCGGGTGGTCAGCCCCAGCATTTT
CDR3 protein: CASSLAGGQPQHF

D gene: TRBD1
J gene: TRBJ1-2
clone size: -
V gene: TRBV4-1
CDR3 DNA: TGCGCCAGCAGCCAAGGGACGGACAGGGCTGGCTATGGCTACACCTTC
CDR3 protein: CASSQGTDRAGYGYTF

D gene: -
J gene: TRBJ2-7
clone size: few
V gene: TRBV9
CDR3 DNA: TGTGCCAGCAGCGTAGGGGGGGCAAGGGAGCAGTACTTC
CDR3 protein: CASSVGGAREQYF

D gene: TRBD2
J gene: TRBJ2-1
clone size: many
V gene: TRBV25-1
CDR3 DNA: TGTGCCAGCAGTGATCGTGCTAGCGGGAGTGGGTCCGACAATGAGCAGTTCTTC
CDR3 protein: CASSDRASGSGSDNEQFF

D gene: TRBD1
J gene: TRBJ1-5
clone size: many
V gene: TRBV29-1
CDR3 DNA: TGCAGCGTTGCAACCGGGACAGGGAATCAGCCCCAGCATTTT
CDR3 protein: CSVATGTGNQPQHF

D gene: TRBD1
J gene: TRBJ2-7
clone size: few
V gene: TRBV15
CDR3 DNA: TGTGCCACCAGCAGCGGGACAGGAACACCGAGCTCCTACGAGCAGTACTTC
CDR3 protein: CATSSGTGTPSSYEQYF

D gene: -
J gene: TRBJ1-1
clone size: -
V gene: TRBV27
CDR3 DNA: TGTGCCAGCAGTTTAGGGGTACGCAGCACTGAAGCTTTCTTT
CDR3 protein: CASSLGVRSTEAFF

D gene: TRBD2
J gene: TRBJ2-7
clone size: few
V gene: TRBV6-2/TRBV6-3
CDR3 DNA: TGTGCCAGCAGTTACTCTGGGACTAGCGGCGAGCAGTACTTC
CDR3 protein: CASSYSGTSGEQYF

D gene: -
J gene: TRBJ2-6
clone size: many
V gene: TRBV4-2
CDR3 DNA: TGTGCCAGCAGCCAGCAACTCAACTCTGGGGCCAACGTCCTGACTTTC
CDR3 protein: CASSQQLNSGANVLTF

D gene: -
J gene: TRBJ2-5
clone size: few
V gene: TRBV5-4
CDR3 DNA: TGTGCCAGCAGCTCCCCGGACAGAGGGACCCAGTACTTC
CDR3 protein: CASSSPDRGTQYF

D gene: -
J gene: TRBJ1-6
clone size: -
V gene: TRBV28
CDR3 DNA: TGTGCCAGCAGTTTCGCTAAGAGCTCCTATAATTCACCCCTCCACTTT
CDR3 protein: CASSFAKSSYNSPLHF

D gene: TRBD1
J gene: TRBJ1-2
clone size: -
V gene: TRBV6-5
CDR3 DNA: TGTGCCAGCAGTTACGACAGGGATTATGGCTACACCTTC
CDR3 protein: CASSYDRDYGYTF

D gene: -
J gene: TRBJ2-1
clone size: once
V gene: TRBV7-2
CDR3 DNA: TGTGCCAGCAGCCCATATGGAGTCGCGGACAGCGGGGAGCAGTTCTTC
CDR3 protein: CASSPYGVADSGEQFF

D gene: -
J gene: TRBJ1-3
clone size: many
V gene: TRBV4-3
CDR3 DNA: TGCGCCAGCAGCCATAACTCTGGAAACACCATATATTTT
CDR3 protein: CASSHNSGNTIYF

D gene: -
J gene: TRBJ1-2
clone size: few
V gene: TRBV7-9
CDR3 DNA: TGTGCCAGCAGCCCAAGACAGGACTATGGCTACACCTTC
CDR3 protein: CASSPRQDYGYTF

D gene: TRBD1
J gene: TRBJ2-4
clone size: many
V gene: TRBV19
CDR3 DNA: TGTGCCAGTAGTGACAGGGTCAAGGGCATTCAGTACTTC
CDR3 protein: CASSDRVKGIQYF

D gene: -
J gene: TRBJ2-3
clone size: many
V gene: TRBV4-1
CDR3 DNA: TGCGCCAGCAAGGGACTGGGGGGGGCTGATACGCAGTATTTT
CDR3 protein: CASKGLGGADTQYF

D gene: -
J gene: TRBJ2-2
clone size: -
V gene: TRBV7-2
CDR3 DNA: TGTGCCAGCAACCGAGGAGGGGGGGCTGTCGGGGAGCTGTTTTTT
CDR3 protein: CASNRGGGAVGELFF

D gene: TRBD2
J gene: TRBJ2-7
clone size: many
V gene: TRBV6-1
CDR3 DNA: TGTGCCAGCAGTGAAGCGCGAGCGGGAGGGCCGGAGCAGTACTTC
CDR3 protein: CASSEARAGGPEQYF

D gene: -
J gene: TRBJ2-3
clone size: few
V gene: TRBV20-1
CDR3 DNA: TGCAGTGCTATTGGGGAGACAGATACGCAGTATTTT
CDR3 protein: CSAIGETDTQYF

D gene: -
J gene: TRBJ2-2
clone size: many
V gene: TRBV6-2/TRBV6-3
CDR3 DNA: TGTGCCAGCACCCAGGTTTCCGGGGAGCTGTTTTTT
CDR3 protein: CASTQVSGELFF

D gene: -
J gene: TRBJ1-2
clone size: many
V gene: TRBV7-2
CDR3 DNA: TGTGCCAGCAGCCCTCCGGGCCGAGGAAGTGGCTACACCTTC
CDR3 protein: CASSPPGRGSGYTF

D gene: -
J gene: TRBJ2-5
clone size: many
V gene: TRBV24-1
CDR3 DNA: TGTGCCACCAGTGATTTTTTCGGGGAGACCCAGTACTTC
CDR3 protein: CATSDFFGETQYF

D gene: -
J gene: TRBJ1-2
clone size: many
V gene: TRBV4-1
CDR3 DNA: TGCGCCAGCAGCCAAGACCCCACAGATTACTATGGCTACACCTTC
CDR3 protein: CASSQDPTDYYGYTF

D gene: -
J gene: TRBJ2-7
clone size: many
V gene: TRBV12-5
CDR3 DNA: TGTGCTAGTGGTTTGGCCCTTTCTCTCGAGGTGCTCGCCGAGCAGTACTTC
CDR3 protein: CASGLALSLEVLAEQYF

D gene: -
J gene: TRBJ2-1
clone size: many
V gene: TRBV29-1
CDR3 DNA: TGCAGCCCCCGGACAGTCCACAATGAGCAGTTCTTC
CDR3 protein: CSPRTVHNEQFF

D gene: -
J gene: TRBJ1-6
clone size: many
V gene: TRBV11-2
CDR3 DNA: TGTGCCAGCAGCTTATTTGGGGAGTCACCCCTCCACTTT
CDR3 protein: CASSLFGESPLHF

D gene: TRBD2
J gene: TRBJ2-1
clone size: many
V gene: TRBV5-1
CDR3 DNA: TGCGCCAGCAGCCGGGGGGGCGGAATATACAATGAGCAGTTCTTC
CDR3 protein: CASSRGGGIYNEQFF

D gene: -
J gene: TRBJ2-1
clone size: many
V gene: TRBV28
CDR3 DNA: TGTGCCAGCATCCCGAACTCCTACAATGAGCAGTTCTTC
CDR3 protein: CASIPNSYNEQFF

D gene: -
J gene: TRBJ1-1
clone size: -
V gene: TRBV3-1
CDR3 DNA: TGTGCCAGCAGCCAAGATTATCTAGAAGCTTTCTTT
CDR3 protein: CASSQDYLEAFF

D gene: -
J gene: TRBJ2-3
clone size: -
V gene: TRBV12-3/TRBV12-4
CDR3 DNA: TGTGCCAGCAGTTTAGTCGGTACGCAGTATTTT
CDR3 protein: CASSLVGTQYF

D gene: TRBD1
J gene: TRBJ1-2
clone size: few
V gene: TRBV27
CDR3 DNA: TGTGCCAGCAGCGGGACAGGGCAATCTATTTTCTATGGCTACACCTTC
CDR3 protein: CASSGTGQSIFYGYTF

D gene: -
J gene: TRBJ2-1
clone size: many
V gene: TRBV7-9
CDR3 DNA: TGTGCCAGCAGCCTCCGACTGTTCAATGAGCAGTTCTTC
CDR3 protein: CASSLRLFNEQFF

D gene: TRBD2
J gene: TRBJ2-7
clone size: few
V gene: TRBV18
CDR3 DNA: TGTGCCAGCTCTCAGGTAGCGGGGGGAGTCCAAAACGAGCAGTACTTC
CDR3 protein: CASSQVAGGVQNEQYF

D gene: TRBD1
J gene: TRBJ1-6
clone size: many
V gene: TRBV20-1
CDR3 DNA: TGCAGTGCTAGAGACGGACAGGGGTTGTCACCCCTCCACTTT
CDR3 protein: CSARDGQGLSPLHF

D gene: -
J gene: TRBJ2-1
clone size: -
V gene: TRBV6-2/TRBV6-3
CDR3 DNA: TGTGCCAGCAGTAGGGCGGAACACAATGAGCAGTTCTTC
CDR3 protein: CASSRAEHNEQFF

D gene: TRBD1
J gene: TRBJ2-1
clone size: few
V gene: TRBV19
CDR3 DNA: TGTGCCAGTAGTATCGGGACAGGGACTTACAATGAGCAGTTCTTC
CDR3 protein: CASSIGTGTYNEQFF

D gene: TRBD1
J gene: TRBJ1-2
clone size: many
V gene: TRBV30
CDR3 DNA: TGTGCCTGGGTCCGGGACAGGGGATTTGGGGGCTACACCTTC
CDR3 protein: CAWVRDRGFGGYTF

D gene: -
J gene: TRBJ2-3
clone size: many
V gene: TRBV29-1
CDR3 DNA: TGCAGCGTTGAAGAGGCGGGACAGCAGGCAGATACGCAGTATTTT
CDR3 protein: CSVEEAGQQADTQYF

D gene: -
J gene: TRBJ2-1
clone size: -
V gene: TRBV7-9
CDR3 DNA: TGTGCCAGCAGCTTAGGCCCAGGGGATGAGCAGTTCTTC
CDR3 protein: CASSLGPGDEQFF

D gene: -
J gene: TRBJ1-5
clone size: -
V gene: TRBV24-1
CDR3 DNA: TGTGCCACCAGCGGAATCAACCGGGGCAGTAGCAATCAGCCCCAGCATTTT
CDR3 protein: CATSGINRGSSNQPQHF

D gene: -
J gene: TRBJ1-1
clone size: -
V gene: TRBV7-2
CDR3 DNA: TGTGCCAGCAGCTCCGAGGGGGGATGGGTTGAAGCTTTCTTT
CDR3 protein: CASSSEGGWVEAFF

D gene: -
J gene: TRBJ1-2
clone size: few
V gene: TRBV24-1
CDR3 DNA: TGTGCCACCAGTTCGGACGGATATGGCTACACCTTC
CDR3 protein: CATSSDGYGYTF

D gene: -
J gene: TRBJ2-5
clone size: many
V gene: TRBV6-6
CDR3 DNA: TGTGCCAGCAGTTACTCGAAGGCGGGTCGAGAGACCCAGTACTTC
CDR3 protein: CASSYSKAGRETQYF

D gene: -
J gene: TRBJ1-1
clone size: many
V gene: TRBV19
CDR3 DNA: TGTGCCAGTAGGACCAAAGGGGTCACAGACACTGAAGCTTTCTTT
CDR3 protein: CASRTKGVTDTEAFF

D gene: -
J gene: TRBJ2-7
clone size: few
V gene: TRBV10-3
CDR3 DNA: TGTGCCATCAGTGAGTCACACTCCTACGAGCAGTACTTC
CDR3 protein: CAISESHSYEQYF

D gene: -
J gene: TRBJ1-5
clone size: few
V gene: TRBV12-3/TRBV12-4
CDR3 DNA: TGTGCCAGCACCCAAACGGGAGGGGATCAGCCCCAGCATTTT
CDR3 protein: CASTQTGGDQPQHF

D gene: TRBD2
J gene: TRBJ2-7
clone size: few
V gene: TRBV7-2
CDR3 DNA: TGTGCCAGCAGCCCTATTGAAGGCGGGAGGAACGAGCAGTACTTC
CDR3 protein: CASSPIEGGRNEQYF

D gene: -
J gene: TRBJ1-1
clone size: -
V gene: TRBV28
CDR3 DNA: TGTGCCATCAAAGGTGGAATCGCTGAAGCTTTCTTT
CDR3 protein: CAIKGGIAEAFF

D gene: -
J gene: TRBJ1-2
clone size: many
V gene: TRBV4-1
CDR3 DNA: TGCGCCAGCAGCCAGGACAGAGCTAAAGGCTACACCTTC
CDR3 protein: CASSQDRAKGYTF

D gene: -
J gene: TRBJ1-1
clone size: -
V gene: TRBV30
CDR3 DNA: TGTACCTGGAGCCGAGGGGAGGACACTGAAGCTTTCTTT
CDR3 protein: CTWSRGEDTEAFF